The 20 T cell receptor beta chains in this list originate from one sample, sequenced in a study of blood T cell repertoires in COVID-19. TCRdb's copy holds only in-frame clones and misses some; the assay was immunoSEQ multiplex PCR. The table records 150,000 to 160,000 clones, about 80% of them present only once. Sequencing input: peripheral blood. The receptors were sampled from a man aged 55-75 years with acute or convalescent COVID-19.

The CDR3 nucleotides read TGTGCCAGCAGCTTAAGTAGCGGAAGCTCCTACAATGAGCAGTTCTTC. Residues: CASSLSSGSSYNEQFF. This rearrangement joins TRBV7-3 to TRBJ2-1, with a tentative D call TRBD2 (6 bases). The V and J ends lost 1 base and 0 bases respectively, with 10 bases between them. The CDR3 covers 16 residues. Germline CDR1 is SGHTA and CDR2 is FQGTGA.

J is TRBJ1-2 and V is TRBV10-2; 7 positions match TRBD1. The CDR3 consists of 14 residues. J gave up 3 bases and V 3 bases, and 4 bases lay outside the gene matches. Germline values: CDR1 WSHSY, CDR2 SAAADI. The CDR3 nucleotides read TGCGCCAGCAGTGATGACAGGGAGTACTATGGCTACACCTTC. Amino acids: CASSDDREYYGYTF.

In its sample, this clone was seen a few times. The rearrangement links TRBV23-1 to TRBJ2-1; 9 nucleotides line up with TRBD1. TRBV23-1 is known as an ORF, though its function is uncertain. The CDR3 spans 14 residues. J gave up 7 bases and V 4 bases, and 5 bases lay outside the gene matches. The CDR3, as DNA: TGCGCCAGCAGTCTCCGGGACAGGGAGAATGAGCAGTTCTTC. It specifies CASSLRDRENEQFF.

The genes are TRBV5-1 and TRBJ1-4; D is possibly TRBD1 (6 bases). The CDR3 runs 18 residues. The germline V gene encodes CDR1 SGHRS and CDR2 YFSETQ. Trimming cost V 1 base and J 3 bases, with 19 bases left between them. CDR3: CASSLRPGAVGANEKLFF. Written as DNA, the CDR3 is TGCGCCAGCAGCTTGAGGCCAGGGGCCGTGGGAGCTAATGAAAAACTGTTTTTT.

The rearrangement uses TRBV3-1 (or the pseudogene TRBV3-2) and TRBJ2-1, with 8 nucleotides matching TRBD1. After removal of 1 base from V and 6 bases from J, the junction contained 5 bases not matched to a gene. The CDR3 contains 15 residues. Germline assignment: CDR1 LGHDT and CDR2 YNNKEL (reference sequence). The CDR3: CASSQGRGLGNEQFF. DNA for the CDR3: TGTGCCAGCAGCCAAGGCAGGGGGCTCGGCAATGAGCAGTTCTTC.

The V call is TRBV24-1, the J call TRBJ2-3; D possibly corresponds to TRBD2 (5 bases). This CDR3 is built from 12 residues. Trimming removed 9 bases at V and 2 bases at J, with 8 bases between. Germline CDR1 is KGHDR and CDR2 is SFDVKD. The CDR3 nucleotides read TGTGCCACCGGAGGTCTCACAGATACGCAGTATTTT. Protein sequence: CATGGLTDTQYF.

This clone was recorded at least ten times. This chain joins TRBV5-6 and TRBJ1-2, with 7 positions matching TRBD1. The CDR3 contains 14 residues. After removal of 4 bases from V and 3 bases from J, the junction contained 6 bases not matched to a gene. The germline V gene has CDR1 SGHDT and CDR2 YYEEEE. The CDR3 DNA reads TGTGCCAGCAGCACTTCCGGGACAGACTATGGCTACACCTTC. Translated, it gives CASSTSGTDYGYTF.

This clone turned up a few times. DNA for the CDR3: TGCGCCAGTCTTGCAGGTCCCGCAGATAGCAATCAGCCCCAGCATTTT. It codes for CASLAGPADSNQPQHF. The chain couples TRBV10-1 to TRBJ1-5; D not certain. V was cut by 9 bases and J by 0 bases, with 18 bases left in between. Germline V gene sequence: CDR1 WNHNN, CDR2 SYGVQD (reference sequence). The CDR3 is 16 amino acids.

The rearrangement uses TRBV4-3 and TRBJ1-4; 12 bases match TRBD1. The germline V gene encodes CDR1 LGHNA and CDR2 YSLEER. The J segment lost 6 bases and the V segment lost 4 bases, leaving 3 bases of the junction unmatched. The CDR3 spans 15 residues. Here the CDR3 reads CASSRDRGQDEKLFF. The DNA for the CDR3 is TGCGCCAGCAGCCGGGACAGGGGGCAAGATGAAAAACTGTTTTTT.

The chain combines TRBV2 with TRBJ2-3; TRBD1 aligns across 7 bases. After removal of 6 bases from V and 5 bases from J, the junction contained 8 bases not matched to a gene. The germline V gene has CDR1 SNHLY and CDR2 FYNNEI. The CDR3 covers 14 residues. CDR3 in amino acids: CASRESRDRDTQYF. Written as DNA, the CDR3 is TGTGCCAGCAGGGAATCCCGGGACAGAGATACGCAGTATTTT. The complete variable domain, with remaining parts taken from reference TRBV2 and TRBJ2-3, reads EPEVTQTPSHQVTQMGQEVILRCVPISNHLYFYWYRQILGQKVEFLVSFYNNEISEKSEIFDDQFSVERPDGSNFTLKIRSTKLEDSAMYFCASRESRDRDTQYFGPGTRLTVL.

The CDR3 nucleotides are TGTGCCAGCAGCTCCGGGACTAGCGGGTTCAATGAGCAGTTCTTC. This codes for CASSSGTSGFNEQFF. The chain uses TRBV7-9 and TRBJ2-1, with 12 bases matching TRBD2. The CDR3 contains 15 residues. The germline V gene has CDR1 SEHNR and CDR2 FQNEAQ (reference sequence). V trimming: 4 bases; J trimming: 6 bases; junction bases outside the gene matches: 4.

The chain is built from TRBV7-2 and TRBJ2-4, with D perhaps TRBD2 (6 bases). The CDR3 totals 15 residues. Trimming removed 2 bases at V and 4 bases at J, with 12 bases between. Germline V gene sequence: CDR1 SGHTA, CDR2 FQGNSA. CDR3 protein: CASSLTSGSKNIQYF. The CDR3 DNA reads as TGTGCCAGCAGCTTAACGAGCGGGTCGAAAAACATTCAGTACTTC. Looking up the rest from reference TRBV7-2 and TRBJ2-4 gives the full variable domain: GAGVSQSPSNKVTEKGKDVELRCDPISGHTALYWYRQSLGQGLEFLIYFQGNSAPDKSGLPSDRFSAERTGGSVSTLTIQRTQQEDSAVYLCASSLTSGSKNIQYFGAGTRLSVL.

The chain links TRBV19 to TRBJ1-1, with 8 bases aligning to TRBD1. The junction had 12 bases not matched to a gene; V was cut back by 4 bases and J by 5 bases. Germline CDR1 and CDR2: LNHDA and SQIVND (reference sequence). CDR3 length: 16 residues. The CDR3 reads CASSSGQGLGRTEAFF. In DNA, the CDR3 is TGTGCCAGTAGTAGTGGACAGGGACTCGGGCGGACTGAAGCTTTCTTT.

CDR3 residues: CASSRRGVARADTEAFF. CDR3 sequence (DNA): TGTGCCAGCAGCCGCAGGGGGGTGGCTCGAGCGGACACTGAAGCTTTCTTT. This chain connects TRBV5-5 to TRBJ1-1; 7 nucleotides align to TRBD1. V gave up 4 bases and J gave up 3 bases; unmatched junction bases: 15. CDR3 length: 17 residues. In germline, CDR1 is SGHKS, CDR2 YYEKEE (reference sequence).

The CDR3 spells CASMGGSGGTEAFF. In nucleotides, the CDR3 is TGTGCCAGTATGGGAGGTAGTGGGGGCACTGAAGCTTTCTTT. The V gene is TRBV19, the J gene TRBJ1-1; maybe TRBD1 (5 bases). This CDR3 comprises 14 residues. The V end was cut by 7 bases, the J end by 4 bases, with 16 bases between. The germline V gene encodes CDR1 LNHDA and CDR2 SQIVND (reference sequence).

The chain uses TRBV12-3 or TRBV12-4 and TRBJ1-2, with D possibly matching TRBD1 (6 bases). The CDR3 consists of 12 residues. With 4 bases removed from V and 6 bases from J, the gap between germline ends came to 9 bases. CDR3 amino acids: CASSSTGDGYTF. CDR3 sequence (DNA): TGTGCCAGCAGTTCGACAGGTGATGGCTACACCTTC.

This clone has just one count. The genes are TRBV29-1 and TRBJ2-7, with 13 positions matching TRBD2. The CDR3 has 13 residues. Germline V CDR1 and CDR2: SQVTM, ANQGSEA. The trim removed 6 bases at V and 6 bases at J, leaving 5 bases unmatched. CDR3 DNA: TGCAGCGTAGGGACTAGCGGGAAAAGCGAGCAGTACTTC. It specifies CSVGTSGKSEQYF.

This chain joins TRBV6-2 or TRBV6-3 and TRBJ2-2; 10 positions agree with TRBD1. The CDR3 runs to 17 residues. Germline trimming cut 6 bases from V and 3 bases from J; bases unmatched to any gene: 10. Germline CDR1 reads MNHEY; CDR2 reads SVGEGT. In nucleotides, the CDR3 is TGTGCCAGCAGCACCCCGACAGGGGGCCCCTACACCGGGGAGCTGTTTTTT. Translated, it gives CASSTPTGGPYTGELFF.

The rearrangement joins TRBV6-5 to TRBJ2-3, with TRBD1 matching over 9 bases. The germline V gene has CDR1 MNHEY and CDR2 SVGAGI. V lost 1 base to trimming and J lost 5 bases; unmatched junction nucleotides: 4. The CDR3 is made up of 15 amino acids. The CDR3 here is CASSYWGQGGDTQYF. CDR3 nucleotides: TGTGCCAGCAGTTACTGGGGACAGGGAGGAGATACGCAGTATTTT.

The chain uses TRBV5-4 and TRBJ2-2; tentatively, D is TRBD2 (5 bases). Trimming removed 0 bases from V and 4 bases from J, with 10 bases in between. CDR3 length: 15 amino acids. Germline loops: CDR1 SGHNT, CDR2 YYREEE (reference sequence). DNA for the CDR3: TGTGCCAGCAGCTTGGCCGGGGTGGGCACCGGGGAGCTGTTTTTT. Amino acids: CASSLAGVGTGELFF. The full variable domain, its missing parts supplied by reference TRBV5-4 and TRBJ2-2, is ETGVTQSPTHLIKTRGQQVTLRCSSQSGHNTVSWYQQALGQGPQFIFQYYREEENGRGNFPPRFSGLQFPNYSSELNVNALELDDSALYLCASSLAGVGTGELFFGEGSRLTVL.